Presented here are 6 T cell receptor beta chains from one specimen sequenced in a study of blood T cell repertoires in COVID-19 (dated by TCRdb to between 2020 and 2021). The library was generated by the immunoSEQ multiplex PCR assay. TCRdb stores this immuneACCESS table with in-frame sequences only. Part of the clones is absent; in the studies checked, under half of the shortfall reflects unresolved V genes, and no reason is known for the rest. The sample includes roughly 250,000 clones, with 88% observed a single time. Of the sample, approximately 2.1% is held by the ten largest clones. The specimen sequenced was peripheral blood. The receptor source for this set is a woman aged 40 to 55 who had recovered from COVID-19.

The J gene is TRBJ2-3, the V gene TRBV5-1; a weak D match, TRBD2 (6 bases). CDR1 and CDR2 from the germline V gene are SGHRS and YFSETQ. The CDR3 totals 18 residues. The V end lost 4 bases, the J end lost 5 bases, and 26 bases lay between the germline ends. The CDR3 DNA follows: TGCGCCAGCAGCCGCAACTATCGGGGTAGCGGCGCCGGAGATACGCAGTATTTT. This translates into CASSRNYRGSGAGDTQYF.

The chain joins TRBV15 to TRBJ1-1; the match to TRBD1 covers 7 bases. J was trimmed by 7 bases and V by 1 base; bases with no gene match: 3. The V gene's germline CDR1 is LNHNV and CDR2 YYDKDF (reference sequence). This CDR3 is built from 13 residues. The CDR3 here is CATSRGAGGEAFF. In nucleotides, the CDR3 is TGTGCCACCAGCAGAGGGGCAGGGGGTGAAGCTTTCTTT.

CDR3 amino acids: CASSYLRGRGNNEQFF. In DNA, the CDR3 is TGTGCCAGCAGTTACCTCCGAGGGAGGGGCAATAATGAGCAGTTCTTC. The chain links TRBV6-2 or TRBV6-3 to TRBJ2-1, with 7 bases matching TRBD2. The CDR3 sequence is 16 residues long. CDR1 and CDR2 (germline): MNHEY, SVGEGT. Trimming took 2 bases from V and 7 from J; bases not matched to a gene: 11.

The CDR3 nucleotides read TGTGCCAGCAGTTCACGGACATTAGGAAACACCATATATTTT. The encoded protein is CASSSRTLGNTIYF. The chain recombines TRBV6-5 with TRBJ1-3; possible D gene TRBD1, 5 bases. CDR1 and CDR2 (germline): MNHEY, SVGAGI. Trimming left V 4 bases short and J 4 bases short, with 11 bases between. The CDR3 is 14 residues long.

This chain uses TRBV19 with TRBJ1-4; TRBD1 aligns across 10 bases. Trimming cost V 5 bases and J 3 bases; bases outside gene matches: 3. Germline CDR1 reads LNHDA; CDR2 reads SQIVND (reference sequence). The CDR3 is made up of 15 amino acids. The CDR3 DNA reads as TGTGCCAGTAGTCCCGGACAGGGGGCTAATGAAAAACTGTTTTTT. It yields the protein CASSPGQGANEKLFF.

This chain uses TRBV16 with TRBJ1-5; 8 bases align to TRBD1. This CDR3 spans 15 amino acids. V gave up 1 base and J gave up 4 bases; unmatched junction bases: 3. The germline V gene encodes CDR1 KGHSY and CDR2 FQNENV. Here the CDR3 reads CASSQFRTGNQPQHF. CDR3 in DNA: TGTGCCAGCAGCCAATTTAGGACAGGGAATCAGCCCCAGCATTTT.